This T cell receptor (beta chain) was profiled in a study of vaccination effects on CD4 cells after COVID-19. Some clones are missing from TCRdb's copy, which holds only in-frame ones; the method was immunoSEQ multiplex PCR. The sample yields 15,000 to 20,000 clones, less than 85% seen once. Viral peptide pool expansion of antigen-specific CD4+ T cells preceded sequencing in the ViraFEST assay. Upon completion of 10 days in culture, CD4+ T cells were isolated. The person acquired a PCR-confirmed SARS-CoV-2 infection between March and December 2020. Participants each got two BNT162b2 or mRNA-1273 vaccine doses. A remark on this clone: Its antigen is as yet unknown.

This clonotype was obtained from a human donor who had a prior SARS-CoV-2 infection. Sequences were derived from CD4+ T cells from PBMCs cultured with SARS-CoV-2 spike peptides, sampled after COVID-19 vaccination.

CDR3 protein: CASSPPGLRPGELFF. DNA for the CDR3: TGTGCCAGCAGCCCGCCGGGACTACGGCCCGGGGAGCTGTTTTTT. The V call is TRBV7-3, the J call TRBJ2-2; TRBD2 matches 7 bases. The CDR3 sequence is 15 residues long. The germline V gene has CDR1 SGHTA and CDR2 FQGTGA. Unmatched junction bases numbered 9, after V lost 5 bases and J lost 6 bases.